This T cell receptor beta chain was sequenced for a study of blood T cell repertoires in COVID-19. Clones were read by immunoSEQ multiplex PCR, and TCRdb kept only the in-frame ones, dropping some. The table includes 130,000 to 150,000 clones, roughly 89% detected once. This CDR3 is built from 15 residues. V lost 2 bases and J 7 bases, leaving 17 bases between the germline ends. From germline, CDR1 is MNHEY and CDR2 SVGAGI. The sample taken for sequencing was peripheral blood. This TCR was sampled from a woman between 40 and 50 years old with acute or convalescent COVID-19. The rearrangement links TRBV6-5 to TRBJ1-2; D is unclear. CDR3 loop: CASSYLTDGNGGYTF. In DNA, the CDR3 is TGTGCCAGCAGTTACCTTACGGACGGGAATGGTGGCTACACCTTC.